This entry is about one T cell receptor (beta chain). As yet, its antigen is unknown. This entry comes from a study of identical twins. Broader study findings: Findings depended on cross-sectional statistics rather than tracking the same donors.

This CDR3 spans 14 amino acids. Per the germline V gene, CDR1 is MGHRA and CDR2 is YSYEKL. The ends were cut back, 2 bases at V and 5 bases at J, with 10 bases in the middle. TCRdb recomputed calls from the 5' RACE reads with MiXCR, one row per CDR3 protein. Here the sample spans 1.5 million or so distinct CDR3 sequences, around 33% being singletons. The material sequenced was cord blood. The chain couples TRBV4-1 to TRBJ2-1, with D hard to call. The source of this sequence is a newborn girl in good health. The CDR3 nucleotides read TGCGCCAGCAGCCAACCTACCGGGCACAATGAGCAGTTCTTC. Its translation: CASSQPTGHNEQFF.